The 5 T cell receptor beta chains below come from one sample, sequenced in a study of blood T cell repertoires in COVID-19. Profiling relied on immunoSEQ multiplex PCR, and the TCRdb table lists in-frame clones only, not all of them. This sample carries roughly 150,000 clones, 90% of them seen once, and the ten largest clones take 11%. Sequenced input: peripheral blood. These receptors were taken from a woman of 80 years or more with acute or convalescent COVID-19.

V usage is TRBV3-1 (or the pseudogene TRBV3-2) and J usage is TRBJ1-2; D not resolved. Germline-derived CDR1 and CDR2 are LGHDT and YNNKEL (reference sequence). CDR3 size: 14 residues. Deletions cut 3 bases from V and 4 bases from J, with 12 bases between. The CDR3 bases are TGTGCCAGCAGCCATAATCTTCTGGCCTATGGCTACACCTTC. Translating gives CASSHNLLAYGYTF.

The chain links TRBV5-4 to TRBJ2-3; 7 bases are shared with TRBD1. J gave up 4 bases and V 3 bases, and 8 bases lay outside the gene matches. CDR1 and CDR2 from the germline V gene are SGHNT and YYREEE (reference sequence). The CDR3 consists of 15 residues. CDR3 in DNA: TGTGCCAGCAGCTGGGGTAGGCAGGGGGCAGATACGCAGTATTTT. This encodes CASSWGRQGADTQYF.

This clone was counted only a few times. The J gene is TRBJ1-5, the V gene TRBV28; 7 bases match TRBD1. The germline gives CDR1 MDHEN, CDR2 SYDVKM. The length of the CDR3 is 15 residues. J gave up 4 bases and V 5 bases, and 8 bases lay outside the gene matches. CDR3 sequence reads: CASSTRDRGNQPQHF. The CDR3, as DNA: TGTGCCAGCAGTACAAGGGACAGAGGGAATCAGCCCCAGCATTTT. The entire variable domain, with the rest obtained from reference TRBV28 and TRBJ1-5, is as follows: DVKVTQSSRYLVKRTGEKVFLECVQDMDHENMFWYRQDPGLGLRLIYFSYDVKMKEKGDIPEGYSVSREKKERFSLILESASTNQTSMYLCASSTRDRGNQPQHFGDGTRLSIL.

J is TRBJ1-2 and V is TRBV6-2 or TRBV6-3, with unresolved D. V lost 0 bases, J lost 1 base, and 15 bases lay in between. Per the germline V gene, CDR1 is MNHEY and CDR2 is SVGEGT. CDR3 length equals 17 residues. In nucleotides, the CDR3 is TGTGCCAGCAGTTACTCGAGACGGTTGAGGGATAACTATGGCTACACCTTC. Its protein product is CASSYSRRLRDNYGYTF.

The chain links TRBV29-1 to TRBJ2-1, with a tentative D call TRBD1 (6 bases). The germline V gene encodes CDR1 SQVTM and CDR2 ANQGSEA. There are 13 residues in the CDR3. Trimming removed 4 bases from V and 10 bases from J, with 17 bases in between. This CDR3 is CSVGGQRYSEQFF. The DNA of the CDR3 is TGCAGCGTTGGGGGGCAGCGCTATTCAGAGCAGTTCTTC.